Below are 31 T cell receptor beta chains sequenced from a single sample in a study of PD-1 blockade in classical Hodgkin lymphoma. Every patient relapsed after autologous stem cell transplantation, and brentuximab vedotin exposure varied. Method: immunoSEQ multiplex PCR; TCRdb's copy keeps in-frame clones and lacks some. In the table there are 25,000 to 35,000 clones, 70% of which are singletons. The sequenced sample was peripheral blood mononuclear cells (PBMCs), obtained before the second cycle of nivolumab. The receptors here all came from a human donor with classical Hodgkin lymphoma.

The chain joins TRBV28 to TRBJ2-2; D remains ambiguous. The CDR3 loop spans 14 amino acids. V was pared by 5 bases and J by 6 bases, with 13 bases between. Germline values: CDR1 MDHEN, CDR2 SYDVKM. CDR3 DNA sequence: TGTGCCAGCAGTCAGCCTCTTGGTCCCGGGGAGCTGTTTTTT. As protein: CASSQPLGPGELFF.

The CDR3 region has the DNA TGTGCCAGCAGCGTAGGTGCAGGGTCGAACACTGAAGCTTTCTTT. It codes for CASSVGAGSNTEAFF. The chain uses TRBV9 and TRBJ1-1, with D possibly TRBD1 on 5 matching bases. Germline V CDR1 and CDR2: SGDLS, YYNGEE. Trimming took 0 bases from V and 1 from J, leaving 10 bases between them. This CDR3 contains 15 residues. The entire variable domain, with the rest obtained from reference TRBV9 and TRBJ1-1, is as follows: DSGVTQTPKHLITATGQRVTLRCSPRSGDLSVYWYQQSLDQGLQFLIQYYNGEERAKGNILERFSAQQFPDLHSELNLSSLELGDSALYFCASSVGAGSNTEAFFGQGTRLTVV.

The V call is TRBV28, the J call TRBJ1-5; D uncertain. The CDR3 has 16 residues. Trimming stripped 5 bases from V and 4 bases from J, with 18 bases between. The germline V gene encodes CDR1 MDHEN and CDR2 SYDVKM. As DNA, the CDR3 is TGTGCCAGCAGTCCAATTCCCTTTCGGCAAAATCAGCCCCAGCATTTT. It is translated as CASSPIPFRQNQPQHF. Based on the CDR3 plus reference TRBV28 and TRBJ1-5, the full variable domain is DVKVTQSSRYLVKRTGEKVFLECVQDMDHENMFWYRQDPGLGLRLIYFSYDVKMKEKGDIPEGYSVSREKKERFSLILESASTNQTSMYLCASSPIPFRQNQPQHFGDGTRLSIL.

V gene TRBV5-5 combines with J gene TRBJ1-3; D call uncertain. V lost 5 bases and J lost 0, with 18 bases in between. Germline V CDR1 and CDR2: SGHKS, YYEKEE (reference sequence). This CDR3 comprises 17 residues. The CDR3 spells CASSRGTFQSSGNTIYF. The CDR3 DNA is TGTGCCAGCAGTCGGGGTACCTTTCAGAGCTCTGGAAACACCATATATTTT.

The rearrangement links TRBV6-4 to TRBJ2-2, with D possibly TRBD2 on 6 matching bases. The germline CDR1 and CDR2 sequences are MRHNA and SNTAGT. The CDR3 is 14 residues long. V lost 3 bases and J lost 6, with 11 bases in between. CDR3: CASSESGVAGELFF. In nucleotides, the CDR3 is TGTGCCAGCAGTGAATCGGGGGTCGCCGGGGAGCTGTTTTTT.

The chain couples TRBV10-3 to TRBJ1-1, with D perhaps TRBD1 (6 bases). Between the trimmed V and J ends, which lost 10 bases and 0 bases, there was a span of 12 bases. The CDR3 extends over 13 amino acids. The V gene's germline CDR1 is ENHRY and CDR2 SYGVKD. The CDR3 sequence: CASAEGVNTEAFF. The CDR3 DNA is TGTGCCAGCGCCGAGGGGGTGAACACTGAAGCTTTCTTT.

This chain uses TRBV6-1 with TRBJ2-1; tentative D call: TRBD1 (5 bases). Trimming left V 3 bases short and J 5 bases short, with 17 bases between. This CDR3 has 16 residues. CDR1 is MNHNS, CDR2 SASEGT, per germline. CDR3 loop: CASSEGPAVPDNEQFF. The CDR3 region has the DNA TGTGCCAGCAGTGAGGGGCCGGCGGTCCCCGACAATGAGCAGTTCTTC.

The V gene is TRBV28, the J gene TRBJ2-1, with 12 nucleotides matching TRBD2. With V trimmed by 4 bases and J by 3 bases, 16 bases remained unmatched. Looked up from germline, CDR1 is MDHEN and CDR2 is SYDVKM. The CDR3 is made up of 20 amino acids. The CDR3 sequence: CASSSNTGLAGGYRYNEQFF. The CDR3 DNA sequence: TGTGCCAGCAGTTCTAATACGGGACTAGCGGGCGGTTATCGCTACAATGAGCAGTTCTTC.

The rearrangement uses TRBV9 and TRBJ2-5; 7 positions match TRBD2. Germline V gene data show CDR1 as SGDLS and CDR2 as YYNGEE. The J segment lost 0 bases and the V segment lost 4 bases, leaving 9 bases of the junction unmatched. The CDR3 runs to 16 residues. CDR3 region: CASSPGEGSYQETQYF. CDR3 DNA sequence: TGTGCCAGCAGCCCCGGGGAGGGTTCGTACCAAGAGACCCAGTACTTC.

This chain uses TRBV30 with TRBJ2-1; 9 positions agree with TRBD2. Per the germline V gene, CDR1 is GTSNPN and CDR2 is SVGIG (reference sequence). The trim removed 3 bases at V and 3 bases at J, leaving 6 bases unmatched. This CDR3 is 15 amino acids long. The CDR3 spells CAWRRREGLYNEQFF. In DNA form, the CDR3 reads TGTGCCTGGAGGCGGCGGGAGGGCCTCTACAATGAGCAGTTCTTC.

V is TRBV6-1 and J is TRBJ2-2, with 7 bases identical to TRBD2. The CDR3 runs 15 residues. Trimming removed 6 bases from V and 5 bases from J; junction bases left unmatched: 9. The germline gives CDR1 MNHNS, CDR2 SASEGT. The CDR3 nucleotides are TGTGCCAGCAGGTCGGGGGGTACGCGGACCGGGGAGCTGTTTTTT. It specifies CASRSGGTRTGELFF.

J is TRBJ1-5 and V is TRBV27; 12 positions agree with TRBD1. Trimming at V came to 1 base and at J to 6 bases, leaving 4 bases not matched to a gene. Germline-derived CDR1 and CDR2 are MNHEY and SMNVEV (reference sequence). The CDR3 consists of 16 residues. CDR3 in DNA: TGTGCCAGCAGTTTATTCGGGACAGGGGGCACTCAGCCCCAGCATTTT. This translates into CASSLFGTGGTQPQHF.

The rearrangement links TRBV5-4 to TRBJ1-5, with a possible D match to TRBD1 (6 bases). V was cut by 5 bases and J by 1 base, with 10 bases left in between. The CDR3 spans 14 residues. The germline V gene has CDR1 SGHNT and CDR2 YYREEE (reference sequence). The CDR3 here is CASSSQGSNQPQHF. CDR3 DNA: TGTGCCAGCAGTTCTCAGGGGAGCAATCAGCCCCAGCATTTT. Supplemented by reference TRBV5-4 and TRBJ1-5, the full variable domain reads ETGVTQSPTHLIKTRGQQVTLRCSSQSGHNTVSWYQQALGQGPQFIFQYYREEENGRGNFPPRFSGLQFPNYSSELNVNALELDDSALYLCASSSQGSNQPQHFGDGTRLSIL.

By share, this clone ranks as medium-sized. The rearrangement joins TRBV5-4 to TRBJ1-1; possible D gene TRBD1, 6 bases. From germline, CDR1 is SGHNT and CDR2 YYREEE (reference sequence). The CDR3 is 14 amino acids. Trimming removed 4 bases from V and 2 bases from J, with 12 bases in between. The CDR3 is CASSKGGTNTEAFF. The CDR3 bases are TGTGCCAGCAGCAAGGGGGGCACAAACACTGAAGCTTTCTTT.

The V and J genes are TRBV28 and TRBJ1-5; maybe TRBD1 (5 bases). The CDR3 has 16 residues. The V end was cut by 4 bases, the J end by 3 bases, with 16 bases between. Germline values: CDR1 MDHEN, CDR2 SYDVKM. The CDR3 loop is CASSSPGGAVNQPQHF. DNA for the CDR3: TGTGCCAGCAGTTCCCCCGGTGGGGCGGTCAATCAGCCCCAGCATTTT.

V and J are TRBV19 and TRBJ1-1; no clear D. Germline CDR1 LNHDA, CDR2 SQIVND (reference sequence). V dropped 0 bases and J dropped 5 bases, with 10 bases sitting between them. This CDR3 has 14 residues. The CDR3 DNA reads TGTGCCAGTAGTATAGAGGGCCGGGATACTGAAGCTTTCTTT. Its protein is CASSIEGRDTEAFF.

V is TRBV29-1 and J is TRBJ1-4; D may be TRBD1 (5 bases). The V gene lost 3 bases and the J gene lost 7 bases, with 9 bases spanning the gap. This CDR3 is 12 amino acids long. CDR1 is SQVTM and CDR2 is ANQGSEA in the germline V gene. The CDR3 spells CSVEGGSEKLFF. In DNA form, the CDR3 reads TGCAGCGTTGAGGGGGGTTCTGAAAAACTGTTTTTT. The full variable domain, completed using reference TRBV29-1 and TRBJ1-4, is SAVISQKPSRDICQRGTSLTIQCQVDSQVTMMFWYRQQPGQSLTLIATANQGSEATYESGFVIDKFPISRPNLTFSTLTVSNMSPEDSSIYLCSVEGGSEKLFFGSGTQLSVL.

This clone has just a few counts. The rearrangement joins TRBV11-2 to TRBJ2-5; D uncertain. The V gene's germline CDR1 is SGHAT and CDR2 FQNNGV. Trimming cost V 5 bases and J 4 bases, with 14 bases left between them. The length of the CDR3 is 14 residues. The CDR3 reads CASSPGGRLETQYF. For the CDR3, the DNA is TGTGCCAGCAGCCCCGGTGGGCGGCTAGAGACCCAGTACTTC.

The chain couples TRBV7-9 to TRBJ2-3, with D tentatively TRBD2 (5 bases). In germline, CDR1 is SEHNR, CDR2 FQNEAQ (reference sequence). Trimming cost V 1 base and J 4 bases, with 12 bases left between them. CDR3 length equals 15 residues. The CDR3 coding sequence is TGTGCCAGCAGCTTAGGGGGAGTTGGTGCAGATACGCAGTATTTT. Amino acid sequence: CASSLGGVGADTQYF.

The CDR3 reads CASSLMDRNTEAFF. As DNA, the CDR3 is TGTGCCAGCAGCTTGATGGACAGGAACACTGAAGCTTTCTTT. The gene calls are TRBV5-6 and TRBJ1-1, with D possibly TRBD1 on 6 matching bases. CDR1 is SGHDT, CDR2 YYEEEE, per germline. V shed 1 base and J shed 1 base, with 8 bases lying between them. This CDR3 region has 14 residues.

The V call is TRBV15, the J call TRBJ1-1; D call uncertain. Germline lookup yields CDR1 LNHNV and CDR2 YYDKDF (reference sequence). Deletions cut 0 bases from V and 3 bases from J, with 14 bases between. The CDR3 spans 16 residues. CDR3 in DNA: TGTGCCACCAGCAGAGATGTGGAGCACGGGCACACTGAAGCTTTCTTT. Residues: CATSRDVEHGHTEAFF.

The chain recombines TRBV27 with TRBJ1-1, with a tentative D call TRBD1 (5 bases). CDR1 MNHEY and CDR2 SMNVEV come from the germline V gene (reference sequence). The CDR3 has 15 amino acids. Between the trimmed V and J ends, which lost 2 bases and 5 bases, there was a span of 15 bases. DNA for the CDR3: TGTGCCAGCAGTTTAGAGCAGGGCGCGGGAACTGAAGCTTTCTTT. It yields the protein CASSLEQGAGTEAFF.

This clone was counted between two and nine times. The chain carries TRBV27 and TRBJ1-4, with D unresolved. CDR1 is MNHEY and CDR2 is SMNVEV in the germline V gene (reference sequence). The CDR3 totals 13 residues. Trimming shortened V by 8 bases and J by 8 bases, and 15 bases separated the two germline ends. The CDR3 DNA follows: TGTGCCAGCTCGACATTCCTCGGGGAAAAACTGTTTTTT. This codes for CASSTFLGEKLFF.

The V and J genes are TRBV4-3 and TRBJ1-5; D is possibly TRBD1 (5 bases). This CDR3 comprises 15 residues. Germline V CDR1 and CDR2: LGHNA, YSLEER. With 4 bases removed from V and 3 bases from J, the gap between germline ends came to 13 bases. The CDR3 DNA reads TGCGCCAGCAGCCCCTATAGGGGATTCAATCAGCCCCAGCATTTT. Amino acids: CASSPYRGFNQPQHF.

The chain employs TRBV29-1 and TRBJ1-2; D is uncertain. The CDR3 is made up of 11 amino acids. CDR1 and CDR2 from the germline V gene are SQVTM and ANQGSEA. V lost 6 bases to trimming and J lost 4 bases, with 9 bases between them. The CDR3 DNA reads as TGCAGCGTAAGGGTGGGCTATGGCTACACCTTC. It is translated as CSVRVGYGYTF. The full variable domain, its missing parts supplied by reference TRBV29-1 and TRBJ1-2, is SAVISQKPSRDICQRGTSLTIQCQVDSQVTMMFWYRQQPGQSLTLIATANQGSEATYESGFVIDKFPISRPNLTFSTLTVSNMSPEDSSIYLCSVRVGYGYTFGSGTRLTVV.

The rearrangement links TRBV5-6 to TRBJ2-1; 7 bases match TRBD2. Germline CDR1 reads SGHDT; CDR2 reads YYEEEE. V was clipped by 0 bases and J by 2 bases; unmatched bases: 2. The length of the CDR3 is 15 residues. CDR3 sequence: CASSLVGTTYNEQFF. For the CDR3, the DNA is TGTGCCAGCAGCTTGGTCGGGACTACCTACAATGAGCAGTTCTTC.

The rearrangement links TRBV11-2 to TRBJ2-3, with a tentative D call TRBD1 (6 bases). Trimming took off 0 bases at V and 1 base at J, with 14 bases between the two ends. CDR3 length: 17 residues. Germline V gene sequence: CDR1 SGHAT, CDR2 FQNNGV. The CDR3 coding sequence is TGTGCCAGCAGCTTAGATCGAGCGGCAGGGGGCACAGATACGCAGTATTTT. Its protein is CASSLDRAAGGTDTQYF.

The CDR3 loop is CASIGAGWYTEAFF. The CDR3 nucleotides are TGTGCCAGTATCGGGGCGGGTTGGTACACTGAAGCTTTCTTT. The chain links TRBV19 to TRBJ1-1; D is perhaps TRBD1 (5 bases). CDR3 size: 14 residues. V was pared by 7 bases and J by 3 bases, with 15 bases between. CDR1 and CDR2 from the germline V gene are LNHDA and SQIVND (reference sequence).

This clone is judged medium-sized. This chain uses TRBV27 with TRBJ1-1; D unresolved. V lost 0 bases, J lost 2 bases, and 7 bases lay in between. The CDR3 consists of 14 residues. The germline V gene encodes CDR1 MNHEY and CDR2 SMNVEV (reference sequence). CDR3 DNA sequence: TGTGCCAGCAGTTTATCTGGAGGAAACACTGAAGCTTTCTTT. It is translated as CASSLSGGNTEAFF.

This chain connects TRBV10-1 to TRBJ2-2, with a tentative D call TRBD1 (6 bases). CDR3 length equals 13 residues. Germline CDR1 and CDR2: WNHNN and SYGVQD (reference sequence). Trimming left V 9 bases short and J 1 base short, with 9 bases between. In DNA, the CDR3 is TGCGCCAGTGGGACAAGGAACACCGGGGAGCTGTTTTTT. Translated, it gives CASGTRNTGELFF.

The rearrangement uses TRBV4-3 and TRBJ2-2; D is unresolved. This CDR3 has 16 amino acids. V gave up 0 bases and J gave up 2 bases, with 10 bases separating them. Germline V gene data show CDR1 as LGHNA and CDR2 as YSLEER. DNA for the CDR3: TGCGCCAGCAGCCAAGACGTAACTCTTAACACCGGGGAGCTGTTTTTT. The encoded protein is CASSQDVTLNTGELFF.